The source of this T cell receptor (beta chain) is a study of T cell changes during pregnancy in multiple sclerosis. Trimming at V came to 5 bases and at J to 5 bases, leaving 6 bases not matched to a gene. The CDR3 runs 15 residues. Looked up from germline, CDR1 is MNHEY and CDR2 is SVGAGI. Measured with immunoSEQ multiplex PCR; TCRdb has only the in-frame clones, and not every one. The table lists around 35,000 clones, approximately 90% of them singletons. Sequencing was performed on CD8+ T cells from peripheral blood mononuclear cells, taken in the first trimester of pregnancy. The chain carries TRBV6-5 and TRBJ2-1, with 10 bases that match TRBD2. The TCR was taken from a female donor with multiple sclerosis, enrolled in a pregnancy study. The CDR3 DNA is TGTGCCAGCAGTCGGGGGACTAGCGCCAACAATGAGCAGTTCTTC. Residues: CASSRGTSANNEQFF.